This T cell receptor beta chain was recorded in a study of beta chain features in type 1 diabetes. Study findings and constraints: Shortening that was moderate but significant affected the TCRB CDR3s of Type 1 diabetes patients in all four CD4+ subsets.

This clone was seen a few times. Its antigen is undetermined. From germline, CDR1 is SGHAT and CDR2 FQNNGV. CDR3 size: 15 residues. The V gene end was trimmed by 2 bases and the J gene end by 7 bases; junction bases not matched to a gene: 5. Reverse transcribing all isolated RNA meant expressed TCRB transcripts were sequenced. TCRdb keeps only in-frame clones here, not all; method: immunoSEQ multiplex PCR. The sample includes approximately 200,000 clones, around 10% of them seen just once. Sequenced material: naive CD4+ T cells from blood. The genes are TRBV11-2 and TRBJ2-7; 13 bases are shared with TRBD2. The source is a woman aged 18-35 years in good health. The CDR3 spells CASSLRTSGRAEQYF. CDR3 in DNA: TGTGCCAGCAGCTTACGGACTAGCGGGAGAGCAGAGCAGTACTTC.